This T cell receptor beta chain is drawn from a study of cytomegalovirus exposure and HLA in healthy donors. Donors sampled were nominally healthy, though unrecorded immune exposures were likely. General observations from the study: Later analysis identified several of the most significant clusters that appeared linked to common viral pathogens. Cytomegalovirus-associated TCR beta chains were listed, numbering over 150. Being productive about 87% or about 30% of the time was typical of most TCR beta V segments in an earlier analysis.

As for this clone: The antigen is not known.

Use of 60 Vbeta and 13 Jbeta primers characterized the PCR. Measured with immunoSEQ multiplex PCR; TCRdb has only the in-frame clones, and not every one. The sample lists 150,000 or so clones; roughly four fifths were seen once. Germline CDR1 and CDR2: SGHAT and FQNNGV. V was trimmed by 1 base and J by 4 bases, leaving 17 bases between them. CDR3 length: 16 amino acids. Sequences were obtained from PBMCs. V usage is TRBV11-2 and J usage is TRBJ2-7; D is possibly TRBD1 (5 bases). The sequence came from a woman aged 40 to 55 in good health and CMV-seronegative. The CDR3 sequence is CASSLGSAYRTYEQYF. The CDR3 DNA sequence: TGTGCCAGCAGCTTAGGGAGTGCGTACAGGACGTACGAGCAGTACTTC.